The clone carrying this T cell receptor (beta chain) was seen more than once but under ten times. The antigen is unknown. The germline gives CDR1 SGDLS, CDR2 YYNGEE. Trimming left V 0 bases short and J 7 bases short, with 14 bases between. CDR3 length: 14 amino acids. This entry comes from a study of T-cell reconstitution after alpha-beta-depleted transplantation in children. During its preparation, the TCRbeta library received unique molecular identifiers. Each CDR3 protein is one row after TCRdb ran MiXCR on the PCR reads. Of about 200,000 distinct CDR3 sequences listed, approximately 15% are singletons. The study's findings and limits: The authors attributed T-cell counts and diversity one year after transplant mostly to newly produced T cells.

The sequencing used PBMCs, mostly from graft donor cells, collected 360 days after TCRalphabeta/CD19-depleted stem cell transplant. The receptor was isolated from a male patient between 2 and 15 years old who had a stem cell transplant for acute lymphoblastic leukemia, so the T cells may come from the graft donor. The V gene is TRBV9, the J gene TRBJ2-7; no clear D gene. CDR3 bases: TGTGCCAGCAGCGTAGCAACCAACCCTCTTGAGCAGTACTTC. Translating gives CASSVATNPLEQYF.